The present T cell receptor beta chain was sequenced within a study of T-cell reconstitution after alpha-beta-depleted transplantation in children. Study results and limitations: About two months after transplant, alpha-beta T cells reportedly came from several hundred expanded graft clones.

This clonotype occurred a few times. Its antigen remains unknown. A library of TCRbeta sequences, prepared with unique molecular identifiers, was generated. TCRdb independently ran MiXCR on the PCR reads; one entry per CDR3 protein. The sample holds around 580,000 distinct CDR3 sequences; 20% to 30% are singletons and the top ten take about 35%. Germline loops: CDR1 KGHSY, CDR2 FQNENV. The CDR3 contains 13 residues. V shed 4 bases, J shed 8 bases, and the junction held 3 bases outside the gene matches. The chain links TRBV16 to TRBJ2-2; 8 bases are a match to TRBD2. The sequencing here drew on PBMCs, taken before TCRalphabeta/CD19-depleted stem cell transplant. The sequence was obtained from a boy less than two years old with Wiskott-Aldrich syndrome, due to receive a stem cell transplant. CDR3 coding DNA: TGTGCCAGCAGCCGAGCGGGAGTAGGGGAGCTGTTTTTT. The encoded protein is CASSRAGVGELFF.